This T cell receptor (beta chain) was sequenced for a study of OX40 agonist ivuxolimab in advanced cancers. Exclusion of a patient followed from autoimmune disease history or systemic immunosuppression. CDR1 SGHTA and CDR2 FQGTGA come from the germline V gene. The CDR3 is 13 amino acids. V lost 3 bases and J lost 4; bases outside the gene matches: 2. Using immunoSEQ multiplex PCR, the repertoire was profiled, and TCRdb retains in-frame clones only, with some absent. Of about 50,000 clones listed, approximately 80% were seen once; the top ten hold over 1.1%. The sequence was collected from an adult with an advanced solid tumor such as melanoma, head and neck, liver or kidney cancer. V gene TRBV7-3 combines with J gene TRBJ1-1, with 7 bases identical to TRBD1. The material was CD4+ or CD8+ T cells sorted from blood, obtained in a trial of the OX40 agonist ivuxolimab. Written as DNA, the CDR3 is TGTGCCAGCAGCTTGGGACAGATCACTGAAGCTTTCTTT. Amino acid sequence: CASSLGQITEAFF.